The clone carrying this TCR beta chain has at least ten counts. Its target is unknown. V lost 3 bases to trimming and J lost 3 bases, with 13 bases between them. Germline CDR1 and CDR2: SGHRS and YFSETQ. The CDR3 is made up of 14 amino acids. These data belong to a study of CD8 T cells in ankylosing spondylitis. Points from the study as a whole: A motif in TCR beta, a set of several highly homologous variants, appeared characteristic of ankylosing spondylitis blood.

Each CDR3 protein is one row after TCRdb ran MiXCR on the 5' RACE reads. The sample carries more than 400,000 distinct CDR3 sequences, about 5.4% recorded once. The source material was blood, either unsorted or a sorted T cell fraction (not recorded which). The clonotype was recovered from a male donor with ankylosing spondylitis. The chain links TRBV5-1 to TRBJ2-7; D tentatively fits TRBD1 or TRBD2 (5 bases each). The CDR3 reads CASSWETAYYEQYF. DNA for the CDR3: TGCGCCAGCAGCTGGGAGACAGCTTACTACGAGCAGTACTTC. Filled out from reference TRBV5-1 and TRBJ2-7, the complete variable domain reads KAGVTQTPRYLIKTRGQQVTLSCSPISGHRSVSWYQQTPGQGLQFLFEYFSETQRNKGNFPGRFSGRQFSNSRSEMNVSTLELGDSALYLCASSWETAYYEQYFGPGTRLTVT.